The entry below describes one T cell receptor (beta chain). The target antigen is unknown. Assay: immunoSEQ multiplex PCR; the TCRdb copy retains only in-frame clones and omits some. The sample holds about 76,000 clones, nearly 90% seen once. The data were obtained in a study of radiation and T cells in renal cell carcinoma. The CDR3 sequence is 16 residues long. With V trimmed by 0 bases and J by 0 bases, 1 base remained unmatched. Per the germline V gene, CDR1 is SGHNT and CDR2 is YYREEE (reference sequence). Study-level points and caveats: Top tumor clonotypes rose in blood 2 weeks post-radiation, then contracted.

Time point reported: blood 4 weeks post-SBRT, at nephrectomy. Regarding treatment: 15 Gy SBRT to primary tumor, nephrectomy 4 weeks later. Nephrectomy followed 15 Gy stereotactic body radiation by 4 weeks. The TCR was taken from a woman between 70 and 85 years old with renal cell carcinoma. The source material was blood, sampled from a patient whose treatment included radiotherapy and nephrectomy. V gene TRBV5-4 combines with J gene TRBJ2-2; TRBD2 matches at 8 bases. The chain's CDR3 is CASSLAGGPNTGELFF. The DNA for the CDR3 is TGTGCCAGCAGCTTGGCGGGGGGGCCGAACACCGGGGAGCTGTTTTTT.